This T cell receptor (beta chain) was recorded in a study of human T cells and chemical hapten exposure. In the library, unique molecular identifiers were attached to individual cDNA molecules. TCRdb fed the reads into MiXCR, producing one record per CDR3 protein. This sample carries approximately 3,500 distinct CDR3 sequences, 40% to 60% of them seen once, and the ten largest clones take 4.5% to 7%. The treatment here: therapeutic diphenylcyclopropenone sensitization with weekly scalp DPC. Investigators collected blood before applying each patch test. V was clipped by 5 bases and J by 5 bases, with 9 bases between them. The CDR3 covers 11 residues. Per the germline V gene, CDR1 is SQVTM and CDR2 is ANQGSEA. In this sample, this clonotype turned up a few times.

This rearrangement joins TRBV29-1 to TRBJ2-5; D gene unclear. The source was whole blood, collected before DPC sensitization or 2, 6, or about 24 weeks after (not recorded which). The clonotype was recovered from an adult with alopecia areata. Some clones in this sample may be carry-over from other donors' samples. This table probably holds off-target reads from a library built for another chain. Written as DNA, the CDR3 is TGCAGCGTTAATACGCTGGAGACCCAGTACTTC. Its translation is CSVNTLETQYF.